Included here is one TCR beta chain sequence, with context. No antigen is known for it. TCRdb independently ran MiXCR on the reads; one entry per CDR3 protein. Among roughly 60,000 distinct CDR3 sequences listed, 25% to 40% were seen once. These data belong to a study of T cell repertoires in cytomegalovirus infection. Across the whole study: Shared public TCR beta signatures pointed to both CMV infection and a matching HLA type.

Germline assignment: CDR1 LGHNA and CDR2 YSLEER. The length of the CDR3 is 14 residues. Trimming pared 0 bases from V and 4 bases from J, leaving 9 bases between. Sequences were obtained from PBMCs, sequenced either directly or after in vitro stimulation (not recorded which). This chain joins TRBV4-3 and TRBJ2-5; tentative D call: TRBD2 (6 bases). The sequence was collected from a human donor in good health (CMV status not recorded). Some clones in this sample may be carry-over from other donors' samples. CDR3 DNA sequence: TGCGCCAGCAGCCAAGATTACGGGGGAGAGACCCAGTACTTC. This encodes CASSQDYGGETQYF.